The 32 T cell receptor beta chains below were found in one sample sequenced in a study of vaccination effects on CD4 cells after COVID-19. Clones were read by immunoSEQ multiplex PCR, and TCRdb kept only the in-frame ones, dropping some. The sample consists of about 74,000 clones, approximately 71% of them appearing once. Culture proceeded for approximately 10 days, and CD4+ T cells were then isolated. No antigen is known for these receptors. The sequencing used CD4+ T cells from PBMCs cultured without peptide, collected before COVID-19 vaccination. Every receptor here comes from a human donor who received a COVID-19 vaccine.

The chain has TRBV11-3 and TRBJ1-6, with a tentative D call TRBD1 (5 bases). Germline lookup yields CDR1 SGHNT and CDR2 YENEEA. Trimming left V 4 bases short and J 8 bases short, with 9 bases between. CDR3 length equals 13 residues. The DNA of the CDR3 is TGTGCCAGCAGCTCCGGGGGAGATTCACCCCTCCACTTT. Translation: CASSSGGDSPLHF.

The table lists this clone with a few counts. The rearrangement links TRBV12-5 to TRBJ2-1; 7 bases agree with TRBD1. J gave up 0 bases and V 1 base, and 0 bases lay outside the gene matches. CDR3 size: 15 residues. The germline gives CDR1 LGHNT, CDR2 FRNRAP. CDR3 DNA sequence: TGTGCTAGTGGTTTGGGACAGGGCTCCTACAATGAGCAGTTCTTC. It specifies CASGLGQGSYNEQFF.

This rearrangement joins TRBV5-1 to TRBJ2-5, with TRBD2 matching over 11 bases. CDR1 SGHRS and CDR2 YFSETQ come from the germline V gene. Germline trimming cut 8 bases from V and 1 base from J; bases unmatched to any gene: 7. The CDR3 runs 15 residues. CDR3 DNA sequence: TGCGCCAGTGCTGACACTAGCGGGAGCCAAGAGACCCAGTACTTC. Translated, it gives CASADTSGSQETQYF. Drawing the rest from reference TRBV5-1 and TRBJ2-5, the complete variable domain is KAGVTQTPRYLIKTRGQQVTLSCSPISGHRSVSWYQQTPGQGLQFLFEYFSETQRNKGNFPGRFSGRQFSNSRSEMNVSTLELGDSALYLCASADTSGSQETQYFGPGTRLLVL.

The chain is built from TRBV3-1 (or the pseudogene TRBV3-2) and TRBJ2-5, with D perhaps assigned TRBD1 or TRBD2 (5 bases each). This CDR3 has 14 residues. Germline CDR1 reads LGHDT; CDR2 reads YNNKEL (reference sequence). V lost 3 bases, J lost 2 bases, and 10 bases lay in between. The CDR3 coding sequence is TGTGCCAGCAGCCAGCCGGGACGGCAAGAGACCCAGTACTTC. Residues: CASSQPGRQETQYF.

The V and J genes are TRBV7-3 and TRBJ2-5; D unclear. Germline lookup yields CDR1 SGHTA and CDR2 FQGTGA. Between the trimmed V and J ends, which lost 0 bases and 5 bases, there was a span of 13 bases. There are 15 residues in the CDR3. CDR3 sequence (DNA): TGTGCCAGCAGCTTAACCGTCGGACCATGGGAGACCCAGTACTTC. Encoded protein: CASSLTVGPWETQYF.

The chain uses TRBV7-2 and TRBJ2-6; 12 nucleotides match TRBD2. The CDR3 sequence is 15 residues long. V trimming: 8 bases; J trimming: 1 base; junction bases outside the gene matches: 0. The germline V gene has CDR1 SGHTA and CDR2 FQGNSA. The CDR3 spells CASGTSGSGANVLTF. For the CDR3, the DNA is TGTGCCAGCGGGACTAGCGGGTCTGGGGCCAACGTCCTGACTTTC. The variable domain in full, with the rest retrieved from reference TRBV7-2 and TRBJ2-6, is GAGVSQSPSNKVTEKGKDVELRCDPISGHTALYWYRQSLGQGLEFLIYFQGNSAPDKSGLPSDRFSAERTGGSVSTLTIQRTQQEDSAVYLCASGTSGSGANVLTFGAGSRLTVL.

The CDR3 spells CASPGPPGGNTEAFF. The CDR3 DNA reads TGTGCCAGCCCGGGGCCGCCGGGGGGGAACACTGAAGCTTTCTTT. V is TRBV5-8 and J is TRBJ1-1; a possible D gene is TRBD1 (5 bases). With 7 bases removed from V and 1 base from J, the gap between germline ends came to 17 bases. CDR3 size: 15 residues. Germline V lookup: CDR1 SGHTS, CDR2 YDEGEE.

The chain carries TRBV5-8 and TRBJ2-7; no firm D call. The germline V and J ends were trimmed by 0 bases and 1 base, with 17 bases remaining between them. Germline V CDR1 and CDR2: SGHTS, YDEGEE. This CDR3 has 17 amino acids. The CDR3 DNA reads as TGTGCCAGCAGCTTGGTAAATAAGGGTTCTCGATCCTACGAGCAGTACGTC. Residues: CASSLVNKGSRSYEQYV.

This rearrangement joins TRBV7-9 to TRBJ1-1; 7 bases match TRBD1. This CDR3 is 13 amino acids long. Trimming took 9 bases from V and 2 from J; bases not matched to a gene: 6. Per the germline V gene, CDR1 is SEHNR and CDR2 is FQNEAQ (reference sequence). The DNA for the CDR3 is TGTGCCAGTCGTACAGGGGAAAACACTGAAGCTTTCTTT. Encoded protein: CASRTGENTEAFF.

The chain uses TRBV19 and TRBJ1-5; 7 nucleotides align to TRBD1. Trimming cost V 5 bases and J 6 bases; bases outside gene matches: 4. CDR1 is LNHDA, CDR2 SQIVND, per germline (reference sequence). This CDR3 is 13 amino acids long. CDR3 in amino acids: CASSGGGSQPQHF. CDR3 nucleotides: TGTGCCAGTAGTGGAGGGGGCAGTCAGCCCCAGCATTTT. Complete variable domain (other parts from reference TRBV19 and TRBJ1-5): DGGITQSPKYLFRKEGQNVTLSCEQNLNHDAMYWYRQDPGQGLRLIYYSQIVNDFQKGDIAEGYSVSREKKESFPLTVTSAQKNPTAFYLCASSGGGSQPQHFGDGTRLSIL.

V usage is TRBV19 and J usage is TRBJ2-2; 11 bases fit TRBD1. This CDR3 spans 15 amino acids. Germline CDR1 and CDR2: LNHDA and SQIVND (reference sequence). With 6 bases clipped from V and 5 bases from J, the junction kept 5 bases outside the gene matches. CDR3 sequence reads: CASRRDRGETGELFF. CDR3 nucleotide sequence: TGTGCCAGTAGAAGGGACAGGGGGGAAACCGGGGAGCTGTTTTTT.

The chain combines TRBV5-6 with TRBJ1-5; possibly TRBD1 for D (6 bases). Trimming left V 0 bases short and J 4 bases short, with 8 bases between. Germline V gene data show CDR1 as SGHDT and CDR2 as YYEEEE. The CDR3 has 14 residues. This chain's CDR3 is CASSLEQGNQPQHF. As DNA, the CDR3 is TGTGCCAGCAGCTTGGAACAGGGAAATCAGCCCCAGCATTTT.

The CDR3 nucleotides are TGTGCCAGCAGCTTAGCAGGGTTACGGGCAGATACGCAGTATTTT. Translating gives CASSLAGLRADTQYF. The genes are TRBV7-3 and TRBJ2-3; the D gene is possibly TRBD1 (5 bases). Trimming stripped 2 bases from V and 4 bases from J, with 13 bases between. CDR1 and CDR2 from the germline V gene are SGHTA and FQGTGA. CDR3 length: 15 amino acids.

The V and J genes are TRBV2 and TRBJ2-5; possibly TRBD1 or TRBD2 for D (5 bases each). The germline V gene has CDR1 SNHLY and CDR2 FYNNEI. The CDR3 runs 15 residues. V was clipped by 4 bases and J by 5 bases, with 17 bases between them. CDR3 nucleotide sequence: TGTGCCAGCAGTGGGCAGGGCTCTCCGGGGGAGACCCAGTACTTC. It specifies CASSGQGSPGETQYF. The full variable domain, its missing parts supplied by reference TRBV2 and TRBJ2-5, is EPEVTQTPSHQVTQMGQEVILRCVPISNHLYFYWYRQILGQKVEFLVSFYNNEISEKSEIFDDQFSVERPDGSNFTLKIRSTKLEDSAMYFCASSGQGSPGETQYFGPGTRLLVL.

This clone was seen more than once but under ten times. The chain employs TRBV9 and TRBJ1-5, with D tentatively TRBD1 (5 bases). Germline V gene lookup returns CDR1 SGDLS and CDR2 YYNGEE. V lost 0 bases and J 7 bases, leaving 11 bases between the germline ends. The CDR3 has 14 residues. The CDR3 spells CASSVGGRDQPQHF. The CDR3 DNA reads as TGTGCCAGCAGCGTAGGAGGGAGGGACCAGCCCCAGCATTTT.

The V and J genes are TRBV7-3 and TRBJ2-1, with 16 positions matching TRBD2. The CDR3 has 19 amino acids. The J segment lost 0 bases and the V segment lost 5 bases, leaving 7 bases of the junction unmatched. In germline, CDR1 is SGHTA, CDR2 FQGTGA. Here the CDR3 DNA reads TGTGCCAGCAGCCAGGGACTAGCGGGGGGGCCCAGCTCCTACAATGAGCAGTTCTTC. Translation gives CASSQGLAGGPSSYNEQFF.

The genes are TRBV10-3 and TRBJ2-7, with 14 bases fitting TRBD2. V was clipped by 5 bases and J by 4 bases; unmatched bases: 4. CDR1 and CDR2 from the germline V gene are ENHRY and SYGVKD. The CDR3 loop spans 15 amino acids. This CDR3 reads CAISPGTSGGYEQYV. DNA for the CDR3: TGTGCCATCAGTCCTGGGACTAGCGGGGGATACGAGCAGTACGTC.

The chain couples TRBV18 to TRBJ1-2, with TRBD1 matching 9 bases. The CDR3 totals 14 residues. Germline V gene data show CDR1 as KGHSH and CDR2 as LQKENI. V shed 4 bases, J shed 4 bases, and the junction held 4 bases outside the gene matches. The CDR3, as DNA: TGTGCCAGCTCACACGGGACAGGGCCCTATGGCTACACCTTC. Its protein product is CASSHGTGPYGYTF.

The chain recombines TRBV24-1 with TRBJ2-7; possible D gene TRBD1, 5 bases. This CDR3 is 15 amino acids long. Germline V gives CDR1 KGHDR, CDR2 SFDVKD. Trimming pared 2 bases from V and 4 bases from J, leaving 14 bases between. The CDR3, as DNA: TGTGCCACCAGTGATTCGGCAGGGTTTTCTTACGAGCAGTACGTC. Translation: CATSDSAGFSYEQYV.

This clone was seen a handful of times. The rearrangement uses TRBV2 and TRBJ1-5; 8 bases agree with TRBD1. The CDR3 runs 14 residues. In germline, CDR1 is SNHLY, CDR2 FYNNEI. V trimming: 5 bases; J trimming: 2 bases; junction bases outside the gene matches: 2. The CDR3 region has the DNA TGTGCCAGCAGTACAGGGGGAGGCAATCAGCCCCAGCATTTT. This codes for CASSTGGGNQPQHF.

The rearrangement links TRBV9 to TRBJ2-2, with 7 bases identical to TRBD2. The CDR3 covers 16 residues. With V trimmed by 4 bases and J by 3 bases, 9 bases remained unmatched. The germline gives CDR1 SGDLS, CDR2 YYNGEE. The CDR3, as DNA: TGTGCCAGCAGCCCCAGAGGGGAGGGGCACACCGGGGAGCTGTTTTTT. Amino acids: CASSPRGEGHTGELFF.

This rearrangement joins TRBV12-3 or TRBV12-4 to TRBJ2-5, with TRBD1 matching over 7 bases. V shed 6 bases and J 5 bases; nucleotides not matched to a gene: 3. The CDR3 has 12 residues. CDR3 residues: CASRQGWETQYF. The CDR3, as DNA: TGTGCCAGCAGACAGGGGTGGGAGACCCAGTACTTC.

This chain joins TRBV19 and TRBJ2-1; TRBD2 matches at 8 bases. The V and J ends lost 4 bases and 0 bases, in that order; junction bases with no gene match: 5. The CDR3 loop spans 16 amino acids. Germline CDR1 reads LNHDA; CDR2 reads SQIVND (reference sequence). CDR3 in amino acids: CASSNERGNSYNEQFF. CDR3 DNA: TGTGCCAGTAGTAACGAGCGGGGGAACTCCTACAATGAGCAGTTCTTC.

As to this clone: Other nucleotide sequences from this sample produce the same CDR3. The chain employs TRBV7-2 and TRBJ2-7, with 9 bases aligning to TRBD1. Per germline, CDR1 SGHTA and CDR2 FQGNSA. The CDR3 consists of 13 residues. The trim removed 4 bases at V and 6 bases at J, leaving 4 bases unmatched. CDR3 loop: CASSWTGAGEQYV. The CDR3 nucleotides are TGTGCCAGCAGCTGGACAGGGGCCGGCGAGCAGTACGTC.

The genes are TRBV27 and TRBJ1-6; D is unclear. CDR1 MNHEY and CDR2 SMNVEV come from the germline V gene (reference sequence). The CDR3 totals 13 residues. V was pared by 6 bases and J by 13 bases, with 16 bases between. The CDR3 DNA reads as TGTGCCAGCAGACAAACGTACCCCGTGCCCCTCCACTTT. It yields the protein CASRQTYPVPLHF.

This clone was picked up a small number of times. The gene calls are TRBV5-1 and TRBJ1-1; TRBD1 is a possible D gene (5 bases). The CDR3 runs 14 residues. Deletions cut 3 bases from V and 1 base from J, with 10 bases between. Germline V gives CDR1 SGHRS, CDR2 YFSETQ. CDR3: CASSSTDSNTEAFF. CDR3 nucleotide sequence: TGCGCCAGCAGCTCGACAGACTCGAACACTGAAGCTTTCTTT.

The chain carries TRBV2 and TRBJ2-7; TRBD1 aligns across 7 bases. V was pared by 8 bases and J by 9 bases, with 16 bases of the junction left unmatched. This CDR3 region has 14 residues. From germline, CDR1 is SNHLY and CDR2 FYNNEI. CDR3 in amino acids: CASQQQGRITGQYV. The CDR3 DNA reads TGTGCCAGCCAACAACAGGGGCGAATTACGGGGCAGTACGTC.

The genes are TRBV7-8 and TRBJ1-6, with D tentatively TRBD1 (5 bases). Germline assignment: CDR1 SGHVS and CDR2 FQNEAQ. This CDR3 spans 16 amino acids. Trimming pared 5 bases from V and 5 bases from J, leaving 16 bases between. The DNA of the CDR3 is TGTGCCAGCAGCCGAAATAGGGGAGCGGATAATTCACCCCTCCACTTT. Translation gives CASSRNRGADNSPLHF. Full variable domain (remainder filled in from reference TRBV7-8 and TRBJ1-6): GAGVSQSPRYKVAKRGQDVALRCDPISGHVSLFWYQQALGQGPEFLTYFQNEAQLDKSGLPSDRFFAERPEGSVSTLKIQRTQQEDSAVYLCASSRNRGADNSPLHFGNGTRLTVT.

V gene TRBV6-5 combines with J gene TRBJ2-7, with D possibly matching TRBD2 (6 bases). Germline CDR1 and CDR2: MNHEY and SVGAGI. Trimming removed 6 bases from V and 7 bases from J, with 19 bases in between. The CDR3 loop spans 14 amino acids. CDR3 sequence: CASRKVGDSQEQYV. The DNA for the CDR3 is TGTGCCAGCAGGAAGGTAGGGGACTCACAGGAGCAGTACGTC.

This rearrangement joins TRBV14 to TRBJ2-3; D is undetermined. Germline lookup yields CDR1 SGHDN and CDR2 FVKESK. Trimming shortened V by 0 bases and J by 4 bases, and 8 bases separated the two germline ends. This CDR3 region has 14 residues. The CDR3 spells CASSQDRIADTQYF. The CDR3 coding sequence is TGTGCCAGCAGCCAAGACAGAATCGCAGATACGCAGTATTTT.

Here the CDR3 DNA reads TGTGCCAGCAGTTACTCCGGGACAACGAGCACAGATACGCAGTATTTT. It codes for CASSYSGTTSTDTQYF. The chain couples TRBV6-5 to TRBJ2-3; D might be TRBD1 (6 bases). Germline V gene lookup returns CDR1 MNHEY and CDR2 SVGAGI. There are 16 residues in the CDR3. The V gene lost 0 bases and the J gene lost 0 bases, with 10 bases spanning the gap.

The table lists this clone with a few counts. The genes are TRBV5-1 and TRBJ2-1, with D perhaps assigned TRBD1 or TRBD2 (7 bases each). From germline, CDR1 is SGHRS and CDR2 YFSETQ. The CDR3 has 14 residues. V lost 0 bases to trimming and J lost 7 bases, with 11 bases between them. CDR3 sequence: CASSLDRGGNEQFF. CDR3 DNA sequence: TGCGCCAGCAGCTTGGACAGGGGAGGGAATGAGCAGTTCTTC.